Each of the 14 T cell receptor beta chains below was sequenced from the same sample in a study of T-cell reconstitution after alpha-beta-depleted transplantation in children. The library targeted TCRbeta and was prepared with unique molecular identifiers. TCRdb analysed the PCR reads with MiXCR anew, one entry per CDR3 protein. The repertoire holds more than 550,000 distinct CDR3 sequences, more than 9% seen once, with approximately 4.1% in the top ten. The input for sequencing was PBMCs from the stem cell graft donor, taken from the stem cell graft. Receptors were obtained from a human donor who donated a stem cell graft to a child with acute myeloid leukemia.

This chain uses TRBV20-1 with TRBJ2-3; tentatively, D is TRBD1 (5 bases). The CDR3 is 13 amino acids. The V gene lost 6 bases and the J gene lost 1 base, with 11 bases spanning the gap. Germline-derived CDR1 and CDR2 are DFQATT and SNEGSKA (reference sequence). CDR3: CSAPTVRTDTQYF. For the CDR3, the DNA is TGCAGTGCGCCGACAGTCCGCACAGATACGCAGTATTTT.

In this sample, this clonotype turned up a few times. The chain carries TRBV28 and TRBJ1-1; D unresolved. The CDR3 covers 13 residues. V gave up 7 bases and J gave up 1 base, with 10 bases separating them. CDR1 is MDHEN, CDR2 SYDVKM, per germline. CDR3 sequence reads: CASKYRPNTEAFF. As DNA, the CDR3 is TGTGCCAGCAAATACAGACCGAACACTGAAGCTTTCTTT.

This chain links TRBV7-9 with TRBJ1-1, with D possibly matching TRBD1 (5 bases). The germline CDR1 and CDR2 sequences are SEHNR and FQNEAQ (reference sequence). The V end lost 3 bases, the J end lost 8 bases, and 10 bases lay between the germline ends. The CDR3 runs to 12 residues. CDR3 residues: CASSFAGLEAFF. Written as DNA, the CDR3 is TGTGCCAGCAGCTTCGCGGGGCTCGAAGCTTTCTTT.

This clonotype was seen many times. The rearrangement links TRBV6-5 to TRBJ2-2; maybe TRBD2 (5 bases). This CDR3 spans 15 amino acids. V lost 6 bases and J lost 3, with 14 bases in between. Germline V CDR1 and CDR2: MNHEY, SVGAGI. CDR3 protein: CASRPSWGDTGELFF. The CDR3 coding sequence is TGTGCCAGCAGGCCCTCATGGGGAGACACCGGGGAGCTGTTTTTT.

Regarding this clonotype: One junction end disagrees with the germline gene, perhaps due to a read error. The CDR3 DNA reads as TGTGCCAGCTCGGGGGCCCCGACCTCTTTC. Translating gives CASSGAPTSF. The chain employs TRBV7-2 and TRBJ2-4, with D perhaps matching TRBD1 or TRBD2 (6 bases each). Germline values: CDR1 SGHTA, CDR2 FQGNSA. The CDR3 sequence is 10 residues long.

This clonotype was seen a few times. The chain couples TRBV20-1 to TRBJ1-6; 10 bases line up with TRBD1. The CDR3 runs 14 residues. Germline CDR1 DFQATT, CDR2 SNEGSKA (reference sequence). The V and J ends lost 5 bases and 10 bases, in that order; junction bases with no gene match: 8. This CDR3 is CSASTGTGDSPLHF. CDR3 bases: TGCAGTGCTTCTACCGGGACAGGGGACTCACCCCTCCACTTT.

The chain is built from TRBV4-3 and TRBJ2-7; no clear D gene. The V gene's germline CDR1 is LGHNA and CDR2 YSLEER. This CDR3 contains 14 residues. Trimming took 0 bases from V and 3 from J, leaving 9 bases between them. The CDR3, as DNA: TGCGCCAGCAGCCAAGATTCGGCAGGCTACGAGCAGTACTTC. Translation gives CASSQDSAGYEQYF.

This clonotype was seen repeatedly, ten times or more. V usage is TRBV7-2 and J usage is TRBJ2-1, with 7 bases that match TRBD2. Germline V gene data show CDR1 as SGHTA and CDR2 as FQGNSA. The CDR3 has 15 residues. The junction had 7 bases not matched to a gene; V was cut back by 5 bases and J by 3 bases. The chain's CDR3 is CASSTGGSSYNEQFF. The DNA for the CDR3 is TGTGCCAGCAGCACGGGCGGGAGTAGCTACAATGAGCAGTTCTTC.

The chain joins TRBV14 to TRBJ2-5, with TRBD2 matching 7 bases. The CDR3 is 16 residues long. Germline lookup yields CDR1 SGHDN and CDR2 FVKESK. With V trimmed by 1 base and J by 4 bases, 9 bases remained unmatched. Here the CDR3 reads CASSQGSTGGGETQYF. CDR3 in DNA: TGTGCCAGCAGCCAAGGGTCGACGGGAGGAGGAGAGACCCAGTACTTC.

In its sample, this clonotype was seen many times. This chain connects TRBV28 to TRBJ1-1, with a weak D call TRBD1 (5 bases). Trimming cost V 1 base and J 5 bases, with 11 bases left between them. The CDR3 has 14 amino acids. Germline CDR1 MDHEN, CDR2 SYDVKM. The CDR3 DNA sequence: TGTGCCAGCAGTTTATCGGGGGGAGGAACTGAAGCTTTCTTT. Protein: CASSLSGGGTEAFF.

The sample holds a few counts of this clonotype. The chain links TRBV27 to TRBJ2-4; D is undetermined. The CDR3 totals 12 residues. In germline, CDR1 is MNHEY, CDR2 SMNVEV (reference sequence). With 5 bases removed from V and 5 bases from J, the gap between germline ends came to 7 bases. The CDR3 is CASSGPQNIQYF. CDR3 sequence (DNA): TGTGCCAGCAGTGGGCCCCAAAACATTCAGTACTTC.

Regarding this clonotype: At one end, the junction sequence differs from germline, possibly due to a read error. CDR3 amino acids: CASTQSVRTSENTGELFF. DNA for the CDR3: TGTGCCAGCACCCAAAGCGTCAGGACTAGCGAGAACACCGGGGAGCTGTTTTTT. This chain joins TRBV16 and TRBJ2-2; 9 nucleotides align to TRBD2. Germline lookup yields CDR1 KGHSY and CDR2 FQNENV. This CDR3 contains 18 residues.

The CDR3 coding sequence is TGCAGTGCTAGGGACTATGTTTCCTACGAGCAGTACTTC. Amino acids: CSARDYVSYEQYF. The genes are TRBV20-1 and TRBJ2-7, with D maybe TRBD2 (6 bases). Germline-derived CDR1 and CDR2 are DFQATT and SNEGSKA (reference sequence). CDR3 length: 13 residues. The V end was cut by 3 bases, the J end by 1 base, with 10 bases between.

This clonotype was picked up a small number of times. The genes are TRBV9 and TRBJ2-2; D is uncertain. CDR3 length: 13 amino acids. The V and J ends lost 5 bases and 2 bases respectively, with 7 bases between them. The V gene's germline CDR1 is SGDLS and CDR2 YYNGEE. CDR3 sequence (DNA): TGTGCCAGCAGAGATCAAAACACCGGGGAGCTGTTTTTT. This encodes CASRDQNTGELFF.